These T cell receptor beta chains were read from a single sample in a study of cytomegalovirus exposure and HLA in healthy donors. The repertoire was sequenced with immunoSEQ multiplex PCR; TCRdb's copy has only in-frame clones and lacks some. This table has under 90,000 clones, around three quarters appearing once. What was sequenced was PBMCs. The origin of the receptors is a woman in her forties in good health and CMV-seronegative. Both conserved end residues are part of each CDR3. A D gene is named only where the DNA matches it firmly. Where a row states a size, it is once, few, many or the class of an expanded clone; other rows omit it.

v_gene,d_gene,j_gene,abundance,CDR3aa,CDR3nt
TRBV7-2,TRBD1,TRBJ2-7,once,CASSLTGQGYEQYF,TGTGCCAGCAGCTTAACGGGACAGGGGTACGAGCAGTACTTC
TRBV12-5,-,TRBJ2-1,-,CASGHRDEQFF,TGTGCTAGTGGCCACAGGGATGAGCAGTTCTTC
TRBV5-1,-,TRBJ1-4,once,CASSLVPGANEKLFF,TGCGCCAGCAGCTTGGTTCCAGGGGCGAATGAAAAACTGTTTTTT
TRBV7-8,-,TRBJ1-5,-,CASSLARLSDQPQHF,TGTGCCAGCAGCTTAGCGCGGCTCTCCGATCAGCCCCAGCATTTT
TRBV6-4,TRBD2,TRBJ2-1,large,CASRRLAGSNEQFF,TGTGCCAGCAGGAGACTAGCGGGGAGCAATGAGCAGTTCTTC
TRBV2,-,TRBJ2-1,-,CASSGGRGSYNEQFF,TGTGCCAGCAGTGGCGGCAGGGGCTCCTACAATGAGCAGTTCTTC
TRBV18,-,TRBJ1-5,-,CASSTSRDSNQPQHF,TGTGCCAGCTCGACAAGCAGAGATAGCAATCAGCCCCAGCATTTT
TRBV30,TRBD1,TRBJ1-6,-,CACMAGTGESPLHF,TGTGCCTGCATGGCCGGGACAGGCGAGTCACCCCTCCACTTT
TRBV15,-,TRBJ1-1,-,CATSRLGGSNTEAFF,TGTGCCACCAGCAGACTTGGGGGGAGTAACACTGAAGCTTTCTTT
TRBV6-6,TRBD1,TRBJ1-5,-,CASSTGQGRSQPQHF,TGTGCCAGCAGTACAGGACAGGGTCGGTCTCAGCCCCAGCATTTT
TRBV7-3,TRBD2,TRBJ2-3,-,CASSPRGGSTDTQYF,TGTGCCAGCAGCCCCCGCGGGGGTAGCACAGATACGCAGTATTTT
TRBV5-4,-,TRBJ2-7,-,CASSWISGNSYEQYF,TGTGCCAGCAGCTGGATTTCGGGTAACTCCTACGAGCAGTACTTC
TRBV2,TRBD1,TRBJ1-1,-,CASSPHRDSEAFF,TGTGCCAGCAGTCCCCACCGGGACAGTGAAGCTTTCTTT
TRBV11-2,TRBD2,TRBJ2-5,few,CASSHHWGGLQETQYF,TGTGCCAGCAGCCACCATTGGGGGGGGTTACAAGAGACCCAGTACTTC
TRBV7-9,-,TRBJ2-7,-,CASSLGAGSSYEQYF,TGTGCCAGCAGCTTAGGGGCCGGAAGCTCCTACGAGCAGTACTTC
TRBV5-5,-,TRBJ2-5,-,CASSASPLETQYF,TGTGCCAGCAGCGCCAGTCCTCTAGAGACCCAGTACTTC
TRBV6-1,TRBD1,TRBJ2-5,-,CASSITGGRETQYF,TGTGCCAGCAGTATAACAGGGGGAAGGGAGACCCAGTACTTC
TRBV11-2,-,TRBJ2-5,few,CASSLRDIQETQYF,TGTGCCAGCAGCTTAAGGGACATACAAGAGACCCAGTACTTC
TRBV5-8,TRBD1,TRBJ2-3,once,CASSPGTGMQRDTQYF,TGTGCCAGCAGCCCGGGGACAGGGATGCAAAGAGATACGCAGTATTTT
TRBV2,TRBD1,TRBJ2-5,-,CASRDRVPAETQYF,TGTGCCAGCAGGGACAGGGTCCCAGCGGAGACCCAGTACTTC
TRBV10-1,-,TRBJ2-7,few,CASSESGARVYEQYF,TGCGCCAGCAGTGAGTCGGGGGCGAGGGTCTACGAGCAGTACTTC
TRBV5-6,-,TRBJ1-1,-,CASSPGTGRLNTEAFF,TGTGCCAGCAGCCCGGGTACAGGTCGCTTGAACACTGAAGCTTTCTTT
TRBV5-4,-,TRBJ2-7,-,CASSRGNAGAYEQYF,TGTGCCAGCAGCCGCGGAAATGCGGGTGCCTACGAGCAGTACTTC
TRBV28,TRBD2,TRBJ2-7,-,CASSLEGLAGDNEQYF,TGTGCCAGCAGTTTGGAGGGACTAGCGGGAGACAACGAGCAGTACTTC
TRBV6-1,-,TRBJ1-1,-,CASSIPTVEAFF,TGTGCCAGCAGCATTCCGACAGTTGAAGCTTTCTTT
TRBV19,TRBD1,TRBJ1-2,-,CASIGTGSRLTAGYTF,TGTGCCAGCATTGGGACAGGGTCTCGGTTGACGGCTGGCTACACCTTC
TRBV7-7,-,TRBJ2-3,few,CASSLGRGRTDTQYF,TGTGCTAGCAGCTTAGGGCGGGGCCGCACAGATACGCAGTATTTT
TRBV7-3,TRBD2,TRBJ2-5,-,CASSLGGREEETQYF,TGTGCCAGCAGCTTAGGCGGGAGGGAAGAAGAGACCCAGTACTTC